Below are 23 T cell receptor beta chains sequenced from a single sample in a study of cytomegalovirus exposure and HLA in healthy donors. The repertoire was sequenced with immunoSEQ multiplex PCR; TCRdb's copy has only in-frame clones and lacks some. This sample carries about 160,000 clones, 86% of them seen once, and the ten largest clones take about 5.8%. Sequences were obtained from PBMCs. The receptors here all came from a young woman in good health and CMV-seronegative.

The chain has TRBV7-3 and TRBJ2-7; weak D call: TRBD1 (5 bases). The CDR3 consists of 14 residues. CDR1 and CDR2 from the germline V gene are SGHTA and FQGTGA. V shed 1 base and J shed 1 base, with 8 bases lying between them. CDR3 DNA: TGTGCCAGCAGCTTAATGGCAGGGTCCTACGAGCAGTACTTC. Protein sequence: CASSLMAGSYEQYF.

The chain employs TRBV6-6 and TRBJ1-3; a possible D gene is TRBD1 (5 bases). V was shortened by 0 bases and J by 10 bases, with 16 bases between the two germline ends. The CDR3 runs 15 residues. Germline loops: CDR1 MNHNY, CDR2 SVGAGI (reference sequence). CDR3 nucleotide sequence: TGTGCCAGCAGTTACTCGGGCCCCCAGGGAGATACCATATATTTT. Translation gives CASSYSGPQGDTIYF.

The chain joins TRBV23-1 to TRBJ2-7, with 8 bases that match TRBD1. TRBV23-1 is an ORF, with its function uncertain. Trimming took 2 bases from V and 2 from J; bases not matched to a gene: 5. The CDR3 sequence is 15 residues long. The CDR3 DNA reads TGCGCCAGCAGTCAAGGTACGGGACAGGCCTACGAGCAGTACTTC. Translation: CASSQGTGQAYEQYF.

The gene calls are TRBV9 and TRBJ1-6; 9 positions agree with TRBD1. J lost 2 bases, V lost 4 bases, and 4 bases had no gene match. This CDR3 comprises 16 residues. Germline V lookup: CDR1 SGDLS, CDR2 YYNGEE. Written as DNA, the CDR3 is TGTGCCAGCAGCAGGACAGGGGAAGCCTATAATTCACCCCTCCACTTT. Protein product: CASSRTGEAYNSPLHF.

The chain carries TRBV9 and TRBJ1-1; D possibly corresponds to TRBD1 (5 bases). The CDR3 covers 14 residues. Germline CDR1 is SGDLS and CDR2 is YYNGEE. Trimming left V 0 bases short and J 6 bases short, with 12 bases between. In nucleotides, the CDR3 is TGTGCCAGCAGCGTAGTGGGGGGGTTCCCTGAAGCTTTCTTT. Its protein product is CASSVVGGFPEAFF.

This clone was seen just once. The V call is TRBV27, the J call TRBJ2-7; perhaps TRBD1 as D (8 bases). V was cut by 11 bases and J by 3 bases, with 20 bases left in between. Germline V gives CDR1 MNHEY, CDR2 SMNVEV (reference sequence). The CDR3 totals 14 residues. Written as DNA, the CDR3 is TGTGCCGGGAGGGGGGCAGGGGGCCTCTACGAGCAGTACTTC. It encodes CAGRGAGGLYEQYF.

The chain has TRBV5-6 and TRBJ1-1; possible D gene TRBD1, 5 bases. The CDR3 is made up of 18 amino acids. Germline V gene sequence: CDR1 SGHDT, CDR2 YYEEEE. V lost 4 bases and J lost 1, with 23 bases in between. CDR3 nucleotides: TGTGCCAGCAGCGGCGGGGTGGGGGATCACGGTTGGAACACTGAAGCTTTCTTT. Translating gives CASSGGVGDHGWNTEAFF.

V is TRBV4-3 and J is TRBJ2-3, with 13 bases aligning to TRBD2. This CDR3 is built from 17 residues. CDR1 and CDR2 (germline): LGHNA, YSLEER. V was clipped by 1 base and J by 5 bases; unmatched bases: 6. CDR3: CASSQGWTSGRIDTQYF. Here the CDR3 DNA reads TGCGCCAGCAGCCAAGGTTGGACTAGCGGGAGAATAGATACGCAGTATTTT.

J is TRBJ2-4 and V is TRBV6-5; 11 bases align to TRBD2. CDR1 is MNHEY and CDR2 is SVGAGI in the germline V gene. CDR3 length: 14 residues. V lost 6 bases, J lost 5 bases, and 3 bases stayed unmatched. In DNA form, the CDR3 reads TGTGCCAGCAGGAGGGGACTAGCGGAAAACATTCAGTACTTC. It codes for CASRRGLAENIQYF.

The chain employs TRBV30 and TRBJ2-7; TRBD2 aligns across 7 bases. The CDR3 loop spans 15 amino acids. Germline CDR1 and CDR2: GTSNPN and SVGIG (reference sequence). The V and J ends lost 2 bases and 6 bases, in that order; junction bases with no gene match: 13. The CDR3 DNA sequence: TGTGCCTGGAGTTTACACGGGGGAGGGGTCAGCGAGCAGTACTTC. It specifies CAWSLHGGGVSEQYF.

This rearrangement joins TRBV9 to TRBJ1-5; 8 bases agree with TRBD1. Trimming cost V 2 bases and J 9 bases; bases outside gene matches: 7. The germline V gene encodes CDR1 SGDLS and CDR2 YYNGEE. There are 14 residues in the CDR3. The CDR3 is CASSVGTGVGPQHF. The CDR3, as DNA: TGTGCCAGCAGCGTGGGGACAGGCGTAGGGCCCCAGCATTTT.

This clone was observed once. CDR3 nucleotide sequence: TGTGCCAGCAGCTTAGGACTAGCGACCTCCGGCGAGCAGTACTTC. The encoded protein is CASSLGLATSGEQYF. The V and J genes are TRBV7-8 and TRBJ2-7, with 8 nucleotides matching TRBD2. With 1 base clipped from V and 6 bases from J, the junction kept 8 bases outside the gene matches. This CDR3 contains 15 residues. The V gene's germline CDR1 is SGHVS and CDR2 FQNEAQ.

CDR3 DNA: TGTGCCAGCAGCTTAGCGTACGCCGGGGAGCTGTTTTTT. It specifies CASSLAYAGELFF. V and J are TRBV7-6 and TRBJ2-2; D is unresolved. Germline CDR1 reads SGHVS; CDR2 reads FNYEAQ. V shed 0 bases and J shed 6 bases, with 5 bases lying between them. This CDR3 spans 13 amino acids.

This chain links TRBV6-1 with TRBJ2-7; 8 nucleotides line up with TRBD1. Per germline, CDR1 MNHNS and CDR2 SASEGT. V trimming: 5 bases; J trimming: 2 bases; junction bases outside the gene matches: 8. The CDR3 covers 15 residues. The CDR3 DNA follows: TGTGCCAGCAGTCTACGGACAGGGTTTACCTACGAGCAGTACTTC. Its protein is CASSLRTGFTYEQYF.

V usage is TRBV4-3 and J usage is TRBJ2-1; 8 bases match TRBD2. The germline CDR1 and CDR2 sequences are LGHNA and YSLEER. CDR3 length: 17 amino acids. Losses at the gene ends were 0 bases for V and 7 bases for J; bases not matched to a gene: 11. For the CDR3, the DNA is TGCGCCAGCAGCCAAGATAGGATAGCGGGGTTTTTGAATGAGCAGTTCTTC. It codes for CASSQDRIAGFLNEQFF.

V usage is TRBV23-1 and J usage is TRBJ2-5; 7 bases align to TRBD2. TRBV23-1 is an ORF for which the function is uncertain. This CDR3 has 15 residues. J lost 4 bases, V lost 0 bases, and 5 bases had no gene match. CDR3 protein: CASSQSKPGGETQYF. The CDR3 region has the DNA TGCGCCAGCAGTCAATCGAAACCGGGAGGAGAGACCCAGTACTTC.

CDR3 nucleotide sequence: TGTGCCATCACGGTCACAGGGGGCAACTATGGCTACACCTTC. Protein product: CAITVTGGNYGYTF. The chain carries TRBV28 and TRBJ1-2; TRBD1 aligns across 9 bases. The V gene end was trimmed by 10 bases and the J gene end by 2 bases; junction bases not matched to a gene: 8. CDR1 MDHEN and CDR2 SYDVKM come from the germline V gene. The CDR3 runs to 14 residues.

This clone was found a few times. The chain is built from TRBV11-3 and TRBJ2-1; TRBD1 aligns across 10 bases. Germline CDR1 is SGHNT and CDR2 is YENEEA. This CDR3 contains 18 residues. The ends lost 3 bases at V and 5 bases at J; junction bases unmatched: 13. The CDR3 DNA is TGTGCCAGCAGCTTGGACCCCGGGACAGGGGCCCGTAACAATGAGCAGTTCTTC. Protein product: CASSLDPGTGARNNEQFF.

This chain uses TRBV29-1 with TRBJ1-3; 8 nucleotides align to TRBD1. The V segment lost 4 bases and the J segment 0 bases; nucleotides outside the gene matches: 5. The CDR3 loop spans 15 amino acids. The V gene's germline CDR1 is SQVTM and CDR2 ANQGSEA. Here the CDR3 reads CSVVAGGDSGNTIYF. The CDR3, as DNA: TGCAGCGTTGTGGCAGGGGGCGACTCTGGAAACACCATATATTTT.

The chain has TRBV7-8 and TRBJ1-4, with 9 bases matching TRBD1. After removal of 4 bases from V and 7 bases from J, the junction contained 7 bases not matched to a gene. Germline assignment: CDR1 SGHVS and CDR2 FQNEAQ. The CDR3 runs to 15 residues. The CDR3 DNA reads TGTGCCAGCAGCTCCACAGGGGGCAATGGTGAAAAACTGTTTTTT. It codes for CASSSTGGNGEKLFF.

V is TRBV6-1 and J is TRBJ1-4, with D possibly TRBD1 on 5 matching bases. Trimming took off 7 bases at V and 4 bases at J, with 16 bases between the two ends. Germline V gene lookup returns CDR1 MNHNS and CDR2 SASEGT. The CDR3 has 15 amino acids. The CDR3 DNA reads TGTGCCAGCACGAGTGCGATGGGGGATAATGAAAAACTGTTTTTT. It is translated as CASTSAMGDNEKLFF.

V gene TRBV2 combines with J gene TRBJ2-7; D remains unclear. CDR3 length equals 13 residues. Germline CDR1 and CDR2: SNHLY and FYNNEI. Between the trimmed V and J ends, which lost 5 bases and 1 base, there was a span of 9 bases. This CDR3 is CASSLTQSYEQYF. DNA for the CDR3: TGTGCCAGCAGTCTCACCCAATCCTACGAGCAGTACTTC.

The rearrangement uses TRBV28 and TRBJ1-1; TRBD1 aligns across 7 bases. CDR1 is MDHEN and CDR2 is SYDVKM in the germline V gene. The CDR3 has 11 amino acids. V gave up 7 bases and J gave up 14 bases; unmatched junction bases: 10. The CDR3 region is CASNLGQECFF. The CDR3 DNA follows: TGTGCCAGCAATCTAGGACAGGAATGCTTCTTT.